Each of the 17 T cell receptor beta chains below was sequenced from the same sample in a study of cytomegalovirus exposure and HLA in healthy donors. The primer mix had 60 Vbeta and 13 Jbeta primers. This table comes from immunoSEQ multiplex PCR, and its TCRdb copy is limited to in-frame clones, with some not included. Counted here are some 200,000 clones, roughly 80% occurring once; the ten biggest clones make up less than 2%. Sequencing used PBMCs. The receptors stem from a woman in her late teens or twenties in good health and CMV-seronegative.

This chain joins TRBV7-9 and TRBJ2-7, with a possible D match to TRBD2 (6 bases). Trimming took off 3 bases at V and 4 bases at J, with 19 bases between the two ends. Germline V gene data show CDR1 as SEHNR and CDR2 as FQNEAQ (reference sequence). There are 16 residues in the CDR3. CDR3 DNA sequence: TGTGCCAGCAGCTTCACGGGAGAATCGTTTGGGTACGAGCAGTACTTC. Its protein product is CASSFTGESFGYEQYF. The full variable domain, its missing parts supplied by reference TRBV7-9 and TRBJ2-7, is DTGVSQNPRHKITKRGQNVTFRCDPISEHNRLYWYRQTLGQGPEFLTYFQNEAQLEKSRLLSDRFSAERPKGSFSTLEIQRTEQGDSAMYLCASSFTGESFGYEQYFGPGTRLTVT.

The J gene is TRBJ2-1, the V gene TRBV4-3, with a tentative D call TRBD1 (5 bases). Trimming took 0 bases from V and 5 from J, leaving 11 bases between them. This CDR3 spans 15 amino acids. Germline V gene lookup returns CDR1 LGHNA and CDR2 YSLEER. In DNA form, the CDR3 reads TGCGCCAGCAGCCAAGAGTCGCGGACAAACAATGAGCAGTTCTTC. Protein: CASSQESRTNNEQFF.

The rearrangement uses TRBV6-1 and TRBJ2-2, with D possibly being TRBD1 (5 bases). Looked up from germline, CDR1 is MNHNS and CDR2 is SASEGT. This CDR3 has 14 residues. The V end was cut by 2 bases, the J end by 5 bases, with 9 bases between. The CDR3 nucleotides read TGTGCCAGCAGTGAAATAAAGGGGACCGGGGAGCTGTTTTTT. It encodes CASSEIKGTGELFF.

The V and J genes are TRBV11-3 and TRBJ2-2; D gene unclear. CDR3 length: 15 amino acids. Trimming removed 1 base from V and 4 bases from J, with 10 bases in between. In germline, CDR1 is SGHNT, CDR2 YENEEA. The DNA of the CDR3 is TGTGCCAGCAGCTTAGTTGGCGGCGGCACCGGGGAGCTGTTTTTT. This codes for CASSLVGGGTGELFF.

The chain couples TRBV28 to TRBJ2-7, with D possibly matching TRBD2 (6 bases). The CDR3 totals 15 residues. Germline assignment: CDR1 MDHEN and CDR2 SYDVKM. Trimming removed 3 bases from V and 5 bases from J, with 17 bases in between. CDR3 nucleotides: TGTGCCAGCAGTTTCGTTGGGGGGAGTGGCAACGAGCAGTACTTC. Translation: CASSFVGGSGNEQYF.

V gene TRBV6-5 combines with J gene TRBJ1-2; D not resolved. V lost 4 bases to trimming and J lost 7 bases, with 13 bases between them. Germline CDR1 and CDR2: MNHEY and SVGAGI. The CDR3 is made up of 13 amino acids. This CDR3 reads CASSSNEGTGYTF. The CDR3 DNA is TGTGCCAGCAGTTCTAACGAGGGCACTGGCTACACCTTC.

The CDR3 reads CASSLAGTAGGAEQYF. CDR3 DNA sequence: TGCGCCAGCAGCTTGGCCGGAACGGCAGGGGGCGCCGAGCAGTACTTC. V usage is TRBV5-1 and J usage is TRBJ2-7, with TRBD1 identical over 8 bases. Per the germline V gene, CDR1 is SGHRS and CDR2 is YFSETQ. CDR3 size: 16 residues. V was pared by 0 bases and J by 6 bases, with 11 bases of the junction left unmatched.

The J gene is TRBJ2-3, the V gene TRBV28; 10 nucleotides line up with TRBD2. The CDR3 covers 18 residues. The trim removed 4 bases at V and 3 bases at J, leaving 13 bases unmatched. Germline lookup yields CDR1 MDHEN and CDR2 SYDVKM. The CDR3 protein is CASSSVAGGVDWTDTQYF. CDR3 DNA: TGTGCCAGCAGTTCAGTAGCGGGAGGAGTAGATTGGACAGATACGCAGTATTTT. Supplemented by reference TRBV28 and TRBJ2-3, the full variable domain reads DVKVTQSSRYLVKRTGEKVFLECVQDMDHENMFWYRQDPGLGLRLIYFSYDVKMKEKGDIPEGYSVSREKKERFSLILESASTNQTSMYLCASSSVAGGVDWTDTQYFGPGTRLTVL.

In this sample, this clone turned up a few times. The chain uses TRBV29-1 and TRBJ1-1; no reliable D call. V was shortened by 1 base and J by 1 base, with 7 bases between the two germline ends. Germline V CDR1 and CDR2: SQVTM, ANQGSEA. CDR3 length: 13 residues. DNA of the CDR3: TGCAGCGTTGAAGGTCTGTCGAACACTGAAGCTTTCTTT. Encoded protein: CSVEGLSNTEAFF.

This sequence joins TRBV30 and TRBJ2-1; 12 nucleotides match TRBD2. The V segment lost 4 bases and the J segment 5 bases; nucleotides outside the gene matches: 3. Per germline, CDR1 GTSNPN and CDR2 SVGIG (reference sequence). This CDR3 is 14 amino acids long. In DNA, the CDR3 is TGTGCCTGGACTAGCGGGAGGGAGAACAATGAGCAGTTCTTC. It codes for CAWTSGRENNEQFF.

In this sample, this clone turned up once. This sequence joins TRBV4-2 and TRBJ2-1, with 9 bases identical to TRBD1. The CDR3 consists of 15 residues. CDR1 and CDR2 from the germline V gene are LGHNA and YNFKEQ. Unmatched junction bases numbered 3, after V lost 3 bases and J lost 3 bases. DNA of the CDR3: TGTGCCAGCAGCCAGCCGACAGGGGGCTACAATGAGCAGTTCTTC. As protein: CASSQPTGGYNEQFF.

The V and J genes are TRBV12-5 and TRBJ2-1; a weak D match, TRBD2 (5 bases). The CDR3 loop spans 17 amino acids. Germline CDR1 LGHNT, CDR2 FRNRAP. Trimming removed 7 bases at V and 1 base at J, with 20 bases between. The CDR3 loop reads CASAPNRGETSYNEQFF. CDR3 sequence (DNA): TGTGCTAGTGCTCCTAACCGGGGAGAAACGTCCTACAATGAGCAGTTCTTC.

This clone was picked up one time. This sample includes further DNA sequences coding for the same CDR3. This chain uses TRBV7-9 with TRBJ2-3; TRBD2 matches 9 bases. The CDR3 is 17 amino acids. Losses at the gene ends were 3 bases for V and 6 bases for J; bases not matched to a gene: 13. Germline V lookup: CDR1 SEHNR, CDR2 FQNEAQ (reference sequence). The CDR3 sequence is CASSLAGGRALSDTQYF. The CDR3 DNA follows: TGTGCCAGCAGCTTGGCGGGCGGGAGGGCCCTTTCGGATACGCAGTATTTT.

The chain recombines TRBV7-9 with TRBJ2-2, with no clear D. This CDR3 is built from 14 residues. The germline V and J ends were trimmed by 6 bases and 2 bases, with 10 bases remaining between them. CDR1 and CDR2 (germline): SEHNR, FQNEAQ (reference sequence). CDR3 amino acids: CASRETRNTGELFF. The CDR3 DNA reads TGTGCCAGCAGGGAGACTCGCAACACCGGGGAGCTGTTTTTT. Full variable domain (missing parts from reference TRBV7-9 and TRBJ2-2): DTGVSQNPRHKITKRGQNVTFRCDPISEHNRLYWYRQTLGQGPEFLTYFQNEAQLEKSRLLSDRFSAERPKGSFSTLEIQRTEQGDSAMYLCASRETRNTGELFFGEGSRLTVL.

The chain recombines TRBV4-3 with TRBJ2-5; 7 bases are shared with TRBD2. V dropped 0 bases and J dropped 0; count of bases not matched to a gene: 10. Germline CDR1 reads LGHNA; CDR2 reads YSLEER. This CDR3 is 18 amino acids long. The CDR3 is CASSQDWAGGTDQETQYF. CDR3 sequence (DNA): TGCGCCAGCAGCCAAGATTGGGCCGGGGGGACGGACCAAGAGACCCAGTACTTC.

The chain uses TRBV7-8 and TRBJ2-1; 11 positions agree with TRBD2. V gave up 5 bases and J gave up 9 bases; unmatched junction bases: 9. The CDR3 is made up of 15 amino acids. Germline loops: CDR1 SGHVS, CDR2 FQNEAQ. In DNA form, the CDR3 reads TGTGCCAGCAGCCTTAGCGGGAGGGGGTTGGGTGAGCAGTTCTTC. It encodes CASSLSGRGLGEQFF.

The V gene is TRBV9, the J gene TRBJ2-2, with TRBD2 identical over 9 bases. The CDR3 is 18 amino acids. The V and J ends lost 4 bases and 0 bases, in that order; junction bases with no gene match: 10. Germline V lookup: CDR1 SGDLS, CDR2 YYNGEE. CDR3 nucleotides: TGTGCCAGCAGCCGCAACGGGGCGGGAGGGCCGAACACCGGGGAGCTGTTTTTT. Its protein is CASSRNGAGGPNTGELFF.